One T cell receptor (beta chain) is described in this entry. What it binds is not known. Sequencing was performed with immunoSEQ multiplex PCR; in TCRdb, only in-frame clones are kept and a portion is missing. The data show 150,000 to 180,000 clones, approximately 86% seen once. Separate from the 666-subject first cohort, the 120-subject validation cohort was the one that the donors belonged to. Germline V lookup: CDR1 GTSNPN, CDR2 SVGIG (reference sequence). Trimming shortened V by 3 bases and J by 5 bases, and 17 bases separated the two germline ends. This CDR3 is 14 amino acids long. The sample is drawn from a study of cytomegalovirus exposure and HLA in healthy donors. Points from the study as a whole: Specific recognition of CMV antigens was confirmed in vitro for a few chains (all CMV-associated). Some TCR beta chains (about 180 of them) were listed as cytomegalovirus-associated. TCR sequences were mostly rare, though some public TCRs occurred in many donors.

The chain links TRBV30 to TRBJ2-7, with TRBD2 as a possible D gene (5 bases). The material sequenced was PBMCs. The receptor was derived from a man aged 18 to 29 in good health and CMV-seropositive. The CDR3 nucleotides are TGTGCCTGGAGCCGTACCGGGAACAGTCACGAGCAGTACTTC. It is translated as CAWSRTGNSHEQYF. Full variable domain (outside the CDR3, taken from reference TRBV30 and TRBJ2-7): SQTIHQWPATLVQPVGSPLSLECTVEGTSNPNLYWYRQAAGRGLQLLFYSVGIGQISSEVPQNLSASRPQDRQFILSSKKLLLSDSGFYLCAWSRTGNSHEQYFGPGTRLTVT.